The 23 T cell receptor beta chains listed next were all sequenced from one sample in a study of T cell responses to AZD1222 COVID-19 vaccine. Data came from immunoSEQ multiplex PCR; TCRdb stores just in-frame clones and leaves some out. Counted here are roughly 140,000 clones, about 90% occurring once; the ten biggest clones make up around 2.8%. The sample here was peripheral blood, taken on day 0 of MenACWY control vaccination. The receptors stem from an adult in good health.

The V call is TRBV5-4, the J call TRBJ2-7; D is uncertain. V shed 0 bases and J shed 4 bases, with 2 bases lying between them. The CDR3 is 11 amino acids. In germline, CDR1 is SGHNT, CDR2 YYREEE (reference sequence). This CDR3 reads CASSLEYEQYF. CDR3 in DNA: TGTGCCAGCAGCTTGGAATACGAGCAGTACTTC.

A few counts support this clone. Other DNA sequences in the sample encode the same CDR3. This chain uses TRBV28 with TRBJ1-5; D remains ambiguous. The CDR3 contains 13 residues. The germline V gene encodes CDR1 MDHEN and CDR2 SYDVKM. The V end lost 5 bases, the J end lost 0 bases, and 5 bases lay between the germline ends. CDR3 coding DNA: TGTGCCAGCAGTCGAGATAGCAATCAGCCCCAGCATTTT. Protein product: CASSRDSNQPQHF.

V usage is TRBV4-1 and J usage is TRBJ2-7; D is unclear. Trimming took 0 bases from V and 6 from J, leaving 15 bases between them. Germline assignment: CDR1 MGHRA and CDR2 YSYEKL. This CDR3 is 15 amino acids long. For the CDR3, the DNA is TGCGCCAGCAGCCAAGACGTGTGGGCACCCCGCGAGCAGTACTTC. The encoded protein is CASSQDVWAPREQYF.

This chain uses TRBV6-5 with TRBJ1-1; D remains unclear. The V gene's germline CDR1 is MNHEY and CDR2 SVGAGI. V gave up 7 bases and J gave up 0 bases, with 12 bases separating them. The CDR3 is 14 amino acids. DNA of the CDR3: TGTGCCAGCACCCTGTTGAGAGTGAACACTGAAGCTTTCTTT. Translated, it gives CASTLLRVNTEAFF.

The CDR3 DNA follows: TGCGCCAGCAGCGGAACCGGACAGTCCTACAATGAGCAGTTCTTC. Its translation is CASSGTGQSYNEQFF. The chain carries TRBV5-1 and TRBJ2-1; weak D call: TRBD1 (6 bases). With 4 bases removed from V and 1 base from J, the gap between germline ends came to 12 bases. Germline V gene lookup returns CDR1 SGHRS and CDR2 YFSETQ. This CDR3 contains 15 residues.

The chain couples TRBV4-2 to TRBJ2-3, with D possibly being TRBD2 (6 bases). CDR1 LGHNA and CDR2 YNFKEQ come from the germline V gene. The CDR3 is made up of 14 amino acids. V dropped 3 bases and J dropped 4 bases, with 11 bases sitting between them. The CDR3 reads CASSHLGRPDTQYF. The CDR3 region has the DNA TGTGCCAGCAGCCACCTAGGGAGGCCAGATACGCAGTATTTT.

The chain employs TRBV28 and TRBJ1-3; D remains unclear. V was shortened by 4 bases and J by 4 bases, with 11 bases between the two germline ends. CDR1 and CDR2 (germline): MDHEN, SYDVKM. This CDR3 has 14 amino acids. The CDR3 DNA sequence: TGTGCCAGCAGTTCCTTGATCCACGGAAACACCATATATTTT. This codes for CASSSLIHGNTIYF.

The genes are TRBV5-1 and TRBJ1-4; TRBD1 matches 7 bases. CDR1 is SGHRS and CDR2 is YFSETQ in the germline V gene. CDR3 size: 14 residues. V shed 2 bases and J 8 bases; nucleotides not matched to a gene: 6. As DNA, the CDR3 is TGCGCCAGCAGCTTAATGGGACAGCGCGAAAAACTGTTTTTT. Translation: CASSLMGQREKLFF.

The genes are TRBV24-1 and TRBJ1-5; 10 bases align to TRBD1. V was pared by 5 bases and J by 3 bases, with 6 bases of the junction left unmatched. CDR3 length: 16 residues. Germline V gives CDR1 KGHDR, CDR2 SFDVKD. DNA for the CDR3: TGTGCCACCAGTGGCTTAGGACAGGGGGTCAATCAGCCCCAGCATTTT. It translates to CATSGLGQGVNQPQHF.

V gene TRBV18 combines with J gene TRBJ2-7, with 12 bases that match TRBD1. J gave up 6 bases and V 1 base, and 4 bases lay outside the gene matches. This CDR3 contains 15 residues. Per germline, CDR1 KGHSH and CDR2 LQKENI. The CDR3 is CASSPQGQGASEQYF. CDR3 nucleotide sequence: TGTGCCAGCTCACCACAGGGACAGGGGGCCTCCGAGCAGTACTTC.

The chain couples TRBV6-6 to TRBJ1-1; no reliable D call. This CDR3 contains 11 residues. The germline gives CDR1 MNHNY, CDR2 SVGAGI (reference sequence). Trimming pared 7 bases from V and 8 bases from J, leaving 11 bases between. The CDR3 DNA sequence: TGTGCCAGCATCCAGAGTCTAGAAGCTTTCTTT. Translated, it gives CASIQSLEAFF.

The V and J genes are TRBV7-3 and TRBJ1-1; D is ambiguous. V lost 1 base and J 0 bases, leaving 3 bases between the germline ends. In germline, CDR1 is SGHTA, CDR2 FQGTGA. The CDR3 is 13 residues long. CDR3 bases: TGTGCCAGCAGCTTAATAGTGAACACTGAAGCTTTCTTT. Translation: CASSLIVNTEAFF.

The chain links TRBV2 to TRBJ2-4; TRBD1 or TRBD2 may be the D gene (6 bases each). Trimming removed 8 bases at V and 0 bases at J, with 11 bases between. Germline values: CDR1 SNHLY, CDR2 FYNNEI. The CDR3 totals 14 residues. CDR3 DNA sequence: TGTGCCAGCGGGGGGCCCCTAGCCAAAAACATTCAGTACTTC. This gives the protein CASGGPLAKNIQYF.

The chain uses TRBV24-1 and TRBJ2-3; 8 nucleotides agree with TRBD2. V shed 3 bases and J 10 bases; nucleotides not matched to a gene: 2. The germline CDR1 and CDR2 sequences are KGHDR and SFDVKD. The CDR3 has 12 residues. For the CDR3, the DNA is TGTGCCACCAGTGATCAGCGGGAGTCGCAGTATTTT. This translates into CATSDQRESQYF.

This CDR3 reads CASSYEEGRVYGYTF. The CDR3 DNA sequence: TGTGCCAGCAGTTACGAGGAGGGAAGGGTCTATGGCTACACCTTC. This chain links TRBV6-5 with TRBJ1-2, with no clear D. This CDR3 region has 15 residues. V shed 2 bases and J shed 4 bases, with 14 bases lying between them. Germline values: CDR1 MNHEY, CDR2 SVGAGI.

The chain carries TRBV6-6 and TRBJ2-3, with D tentatively TRBD1 (6 bases). V lost 2 bases and J lost 4, with 10 bases in between. This CDR3 comprises 14 residues. Per germline, CDR1 MNHNY and CDR2 SVGAGI (reference sequence). Written as DNA, the CDR3 is TGTGCCAGCAGTTACGTACAGGGCGCAGATACGCAGTATTTT. Translated, it gives CASSYVQGADTQYF.

The chain joins TRBV19 to TRBJ2-3; a weak D match, TRBD1 (6 bases). The CDR3 contains 15 residues. Germline V CDR1 and CDR2: LNHDA, SQIVND (reference sequence). Trimming removed 4 bases from V and 1 base from J, with 12 bases in between. The CDR3 nucleotides read TGTGCCAGTAGTACCACAGGGTCCGGCACAGATACGCAGTATTTT. Amino acid sequence: CASSTTGSGTDTQYF.

The chain joins TRBV9 to TRBJ2-3, with unresolved D. From germline, CDR1 is SGDLS and CDR2 YYNGEE. The V gene lost 0 bases and the J gene lost 5 bases, with 10 bases spanning the gap. The CDR3 spans 14 residues. The CDR3 DNA reads as TGTGCCAGCAGCGTAGAACCCGGCGGAGATACGCAGTATTTT. This translates into CASSVEPGGDTQYF.

V gene TRBV3-1 (or the pseudogene TRBV3-2) combines with J gene TRBJ1-2, with D maybe TRBD1 (5 bases). Trimming took off 2 bases at V and 4 bases at J, with 17 bases between the two ends. The CDR3 is 16 residues long. Germline CDR1 reads LGHDT; CDR2 reads YNNKEL (reference sequence). CDR3 in DNA: TGTGCCAGCAGCCAACATGGGGGGGAAAAGAGCTATGGCTACACCTTC. Translating it yields CASSQHGGEKSYGYTF.

This rearrangement joins TRBV11-2 to TRBJ2-3; 7 nucleotides agree with TRBD2. CDR1 is SGHAT and CDR2 is FQNNGV in the germline V gene. CDR3 size: 16 residues. Trimming cost V 1 base and J 6 bases; bases outside gene matches: 10. In nucleotides, the CDR3 is TGTGCCAGCAGCTTAGGGGGAGGGCTCCTGCGGGATACGCAGTATTTT. This sequence encodes CASSLGGGLLRDTQYF.

V gene TRBV7-9 combines with J gene TRBJ2-4; 9 bases are shared with TRBD1. The CDR3 runs 17 residues. Trimming took 5 bases from V and 0 from J; bases not matched to a gene: 8. The V gene's germline CDR1 is SEHNR and CDR2 FQNEAQ (reference sequence). In DNA, the CDR3 is TGTGCCAGCAGCCCCCACAGGGGGCTAGTAGCCAAAAACATTCAGTACTTC. Its translation: CASSPHRGLVAKNIQYF.

The chain joins TRBV9 to TRBJ2-7, with 11 bases aligning to TRBD2. The germline V gene encodes CDR1 SGDLS and CDR2 YYNGEE. There are 15 residues in the CDR3. The V and J ends lost 3 bases and 4 bases, in that order; junction bases with no gene match: 6. CDR3 sequence reads: CASSAGTSGRYEQYF. The CDR3 region has the DNA TGTGCCAGCAGCGCGGGGACTAGCGGAAGGTACGAGCAGTACTTC. Looking up the rest from reference TRBV9 and TRBJ2-7 gives the full variable domain: DSGVTQTPKHLITATGQRVTLRCSPRSGDLSVYWYQQSLDQGLQFLIQYYNGEERAKGNILERFSAQQFPDLHSELNLSSLELGDSALYFCASSAGTSGRYEQYFGPGTRLTVT.

The chain carries TRBV7-9 and TRBJ2-3; the D gene is possibly TRBD2 (6 bases). Trimming pared 4 bases from V and 3 bases from J, leaving 17 bases between. CDR3 length: 16 residues. Germline CDR1 is SEHNR and CDR2 is FQNEAQ (reference sequence). This chain's CDR3 is CASSSSGWGETDTQYF. CDR3 DNA: TGTGCCAGCAGCTCCAGCGGATGGGGGGAGACAGATACGCAGTATTTT.